This TCR beta chain was obtained from a study of cytomegalovirus exposure and HLA in healthy donors. Study conclusions and caveats: Among the CMV-associated chains, three were confirmed in vitro as specific for CMV antigens.

The germline V gene encodes CDR1 SGHDN and CDR2 FVKESK. V lost 0 bases and J lost 10; bases outside the gene matches: 7. The CDR3 has 14 residues. As concerns this clone: Its antigen remains unknown.

The PCR contained 60 Vbeta and 13 Jbeta primers. The assay was immunoSEQ multiplex PCR, and TCRdb's table has in-frame clones only and misses some. The table has 110,000 to 150,000 clones, around 80% seen once. The chain couples TRBV14 to TRBJ1-1; 8 bases fit TRBD1. The specimen sequenced was PBMCs. This sequence was found in a man aged 35-49 years in good health and CMV-seronegative. CDR3 coding DNA: TGTGCCAGCAGCCAAGAGAATACAGGGGGACCAGCTTTCTTT. As protein: CASSQENTGGPAFF.